The clone carrying this T cell receptor beta chain was counted many times. This sample is drawn from a study of shared clonotypes between healthy human individuals. Study overall: A donor's plate count was three for CD4 naive and three for CD4 memory; CD8 naive had two and CD8 memory one.

The CDR3 sequence is 13 residues long. Trimming pared 4 bases from V and 5 bases from J, leaving 11 bases between. Germline V gene sequence: CDR1 SNHLY, CDR2 FYNNEI. The table came from immunoSEQ multiplex PCR; TCRdb's copy has only in-frame clones and leaves some out. The table shows around 300,000 clones, with about nine tenths occurring only once. The sequenced sample consisted of memory CD8+ T cells sorted from blood. As for subset: CD45RO+ cells pooled with CCR7-negative TemRA cells. The V call is TRBV2, the J call TRBJ1-2; D is unclear. The source of this sequence is a man between 18 and 29 years old in good health. The CDR3 loop reads CASSGAREYGYTF. For the CDR3, the DNA is TGTGCCAGCAGTGGGGCACGGGAATATGGCTACACCTTC.